Listed here are 3 T cell receptor beta chains from one sample, sequenced in a study of blood T cells in healthy people across ages. Sample-barcoded 5' priming and a J-beta primer mix drove a second PCR of about 6 to 12 cycles. From the 5' RACE reads, TCRdb called clonotypes with MiXCR, one entry per CDR3 protein. The sample holds hundreds of thousands of distinct CDR3 sequences, about 53% seen once. Specimen: blood. These receptors were taken from a man older than 75 in good health.

V usage is TRBV7-9 and J usage is TRBJ2-5; 7 bases fit TRBD2. Germline V gene data show CDR1 as SEHNR and CDR2 as FQNEAQ (reference sequence). J was trimmed by 4 bases and V by 2 bases; bases with no gene match: 13. The CDR3 consists of 17 residues. The DNA of the CDR3 is TGTGCCAGCAGCTTACCAAGCGGGATCGAGGGAAGAGAGACCCAGTACTTC. It yields the protein CASSLPSGIEGRETQYF.

This clonotype was detected a few times. The gene calls are TRBV13 and TRBJ2-6, with a weak D call TRBD1 (6 bases). Germline V gene lookup returns CDR1 PRHDT and CDR2 FYEKMQ (reference sequence). The CDR3 totals 19 residues. With 4 bases removed from V and 0 bases from J, the gap between germline ends came to 19 bases. The CDR3 loop reads CASSSLRSGARSGANVLTF. The DNA of the CDR3 is TGTGCCAGCAGCTCCCTACGGTCAGGGGCCCGCTCTGGGGCCAACGTCCTGACTTTC.

The chain couples TRBV9 to TRBJ2-5, with 13 bases matching TRBD2. CDR1 SGDLS and CDR2 YYNGEE come from the germline V gene. This CDR3 comprises 18 residues. The ends lost 4 bases at V and 11 bases at J; junction bases unmatched: 20. The CDR3 bases are TGTGCCAGCAGCCTCGGGACTAGCGGGGCCTCCGGAATGGATGAGCAGTACTTC. This codes for CASSLGTSGASGMDEQYF.